Following are 10 T cell receptor beta chains from one sample sequenced in a study of T cell repertoires in cytomegalovirus infection. TCRdb re-called the reads with MiXCR, one entry per CDR3 protein. Of approximately 500,000 distinct CDR3 sequences in the sample, approximately 10% were seen once. The sample comprised PBMCs. These receptors were collected from a human donor in good health (CMV status not recorded). Some clones in this sample may be carry-over from other donors' samples.

This clonotype was counted ten times or more. V is TRBV2 and J is TRBJ2-1; unclear D gene. Between the trimmed V and J ends, which lost 3 bases and 9 bases, there was a span of 15 bases. CDR3 length equals 14 residues. Looked up from germline, CDR1 is SNHLY and CDR2 is FYNNEI. CDR3 sequence: CASSDNIPASEQFF. The CDR3 nucleotides are TGTGCCAGCAGTGATAATATCCCTGCGAGTGAGCAGTTCTTC.

The chain carries TRBV2 and TRBJ2-1, with TRBD2 matching over 8 bases. J gave up 5 bases and V 8 bases, and 8 bases lay outside the gene matches. CDR1 is SNHLY, CDR2 FYNNEI, per germline. The CDR3 has 14 amino acids. The CDR3 here is CASCTSGAHNEQFF. The DNA of the CDR3 is TGTGCCAGCTGTACTAGCGGAGCGCACAATGAGCAGTTCTTC.

This clonotype was seen many times. CDR3 DNA sequence: TGTGCCAGCATTTCACTGAACACTGAAGCTTTCTTT. Translated, it gives CASISLNTEAFF. V usage is TRBV19 and J usage is TRBJ1-1; D ambiguous. Germline-derived CDR1 and CDR2 are LNHDA and SQIVND (reference sequence). V was shortened by 9 bases and J by 0 bases, with 8 bases between the two germline ends. This CDR3 has 12 amino acids.

V gene TRBV6-5 combines with J gene TRBJ2-3; no clear D. V was cut by 10 bases and J by 0 bases, with 11 bases left in between. This CDR3 has 13 amino acids. CDR1 and CDR2 (germline): MNHEY, SVGAGI. CDR3 in DNA: TGTGCCACCCGAAGAGAGAGCACAGATACGCAGTATTTT. This translates into CATRRESTDTQYF.

The chain joins TRBV12-3 or TRBV12-4 to TRBJ2-7; D is tentatively TRBD1 or TRBD2 (6 bases each). Trimming left V 5 bases short and J 3 bases short, with 17 bases between. The CDR3 totals 15 residues. CDR3: CASSQLGGLVYEQYF. The CDR3 nucleotides are TGTGCCAGCAGTCAATTAGGGGGACTCGTCTACGAGCAGTACTTC.

The chain uses TRBV4-1 and TRBJ1-1; D gene uncertain. In germline, CDR1 is MGHRA, CDR2 YSYEKL. The V and J ends lost 0 bases and 0 bases respectively, with 14 bases between them. The CDR3 totals 17 residues. CDR3 sequence: CASSQDKNTILNTEAFF. CDR3 nucleotides: TGCGCCAGCAGCCAAGATAAGAATACCATTTTGAACACTGAAGCTTTCTTT.

This clonotype has ten or more counts. This chain joins TRBV11-2 and TRBJ2-3, with 10 nucleotides matching TRBD2. Germline CDR1 SGHAT, CDR2 FQNNGV. The V and J ends lost 4 bases and 2 bases, in that order; junction bases with no gene match: 6. The CDR3 extends over 16 amino acids. CDR3 amino acids: CASSYGLAEITDTQYF. The CDR3 bases are TGTGCCAGCAGCTACGGACTAGCGGAGATCACAGATACGCAGTATTTT.

This clonotype was seen ten or more times. This chain joins TRBV10-3 and TRBJ1-4; D call uncertain. The CDR3 is 14 amino acids. Germline CDR1 ENHRY, CDR2 SYGVKD. Trimming pared 2 bases from V and 6 bases from J, leaving 10 bases between. CDR3 residues: CAISEEQLDEKLFF. The CDR3 bases are TGTGCCATCAGTGAGGAACAGCTCGATGAAAAACTGTTTTTT.

This clonotype was counted at least ten times. V usage is TRBV20-1 and J usage is TRBJ2-3; either TRBD1 or TRBD2 may fit D (5 bases each). Germline V gene data show CDR1 as DFQATT and CDR2 as SNEGSKA (reference sequence). V lost 2 bases and J 0 bases, leaving 9 bases between the germline ends. This CDR3 has 14 residues. CDR3 sequence reads: CSARLRGSTDTQYF. The DNA of the CDR3 is TGCAGTGCTAGACTTCGGGGCAGCACAGATACGCAGTATTTT.

This clonotype appeared many times. This chain joins TRBV7-2 and TRBJ2-1; 10 positions agree with TRBD2. Germline V gives CDR1 SGHTA, CDR2 FQGNSA. The CDR3 consists of 15 residues. With V trimmed by 1 base and J by 10 bases, 7 bases remained unmatched. CDR3 in amino acids: CASSLVQRGGREQFF. CDR3 sequence (DNA): TGTGCCAGCAGCTTAGTACAGCGGGGGGGAAGAGAGCAGTTCTTC.